The 5 T cell receptor beta chains below were found in one sample sequenced in a study of blood T cell repertoires in COVID-19. TCRdb's table, derived via immunoSEQ multiplex PCR, lists solely in-frame clones and lacks some. The sample lists 75,000 to 90,000 clones; about 90% were seen once. The specimen sequenced was peripheral blood. Source of these receptors: a human donor in a cohort sampled during active COVID-19.

The rearrangement uses TRBV27 and TRBJ1-2, with 11 bases lining up with TRBD1. Germline V gene lookup returns CDR1 MNHEY and CDR2 SMNVEV (reference sequence). The CDR3 has 13 residues. With 6 bases clipped from V and 7 bases from J, the junction kept 4 bases outside the gene matches. CDR3 sequence reads: CASSMDRGLGYTF. CDR3 nucleotides: TGTGCCAGCAGCATGGACAGGGGGCTTGGCTACACCTTC.

The chain employs TRBV7-2 and TRBJ2-3; tentatively, D is TRBD1 (5 bases). The CDR3 extends over 15 amino acids. V was pared by 1 base and J by 4 bases, with 12 bases between. Looked up from germline, CDR1 is SGHTA and CDR2 is FQGNSA. The chain's CDR3 is CASSLEGVGPDTQYF. Here the CDR3 DNA reads TGTGCCAGCAGCTTAGAAGGGGTAGGGCCAGATACGCAGTATTTT. Complete variable domain (other parts from reference TRBV7-2 and TRBJ2-3): GAGVSQSPSNKVTEKGKDVELRCDPISGHTALYWYRQSLGQGLEFLIYFQGNSAPDKSGLPSDRFSAERTGGSVSTLTIQRTQQEDSAVYLCASSLEGVGPDTQYFGPGTRLTVL.

This clone was found once. The chain joins TRBV7-2 to TRBJ2-3, with 11 bases lining up with TRBD2. The CDR3 consists of 16 residues. V lost 2 bases to trimming and J lost 2 bases; unmatched junction nucleotides: 3. Looked up from germline, CDR1 is SGHTA and CDR2 is FQGNSA. The DNA of the CDR3 is TGTGCCAGCAGCTTACAACTAGCGGGGGCCACAGATACGCAGTATTTT. The encoded protein is CASSLQLAGATDTQYF.

The V gene is TRBV5-5, the J gene TRBJ1-5; the D is unclear. Germline V gives CDR1 SGHKS, CDR2 YYEKEE (reference sequence). Trimming shortened V by 4 bases and J by 5 bases, and 16 bases separated the two germline ends. The CDR3 sequence is 15 residues long. CDR3 in DNA: TGTGCCAGCAGCCCGCGGATAGACGCCGATCAGCCCCAGCATTTT. Protein: CASSPRIDADQPQHF.

Turning to this clone: Other DNA sequences from this sample encode an identical CDR3 as well. The genes are TRBV5-1 and TRBJ2-1; 10 bases line up with TRBD2. The CDR3 sequence is 15 residues long. Germline lookup yields CDR1 SGHRS and CDR2 YFSETQ. V was pared by 2 bases and J by 4 bases, with 3 bases of the junction left unmatched. CDR3 loop: CASSFSGGSYNEQFF. CDR3 coding DNA: TGCGCCAGCAGCTTTAGCGGGGGGTCGTACAATGAGCAGTTCTTC.